These T cell receptor beta chains were read from a single sample in a study of cytomegalovirus exposure and HLA in healthy donors. The method was immunoSEQ multiplex PCR; TCRdb's version includes in-frame clones alone and lacks a portion of them. The profile shows 150,000 to 200,000 clones, over 70% of them singletons. Material: PBMCs. All receptors come from a woman between 25 and 40 years old in good health and CMV-seronegative. CDR3s include the opening cysteine and the closing phenylalanine or tryptophan. A D gene is named only where the DNA matches it firmly. Clone size is not always given. Where it is, it says once, few, many or a class for expanded clones.

TRBV30	TRBJ1-1	-	-	TGTGCCTGGAGTGTCGGGGGATCCACTGAAGCTTTCTTT	CAWSVGGSTEAFF
TRBV5-1	TRBJ2-7	-	-	TGCGCCAGCAGCTTGGTATCCCCTACTAGCTCCTACGAGCAGTACTTC	CASSLVSPTSSYEQYF
TRBV11-2	TRBJ2-1	-	-	TGTGCCAGCAGACCTCGGAGCGACTACAATGAGCAGTTCTTC	CASRPRSDYNEQFF
TRBV5-5	TRBJ1-5	-	-	TGTGCCAGCAGCTTGGTGTACTTGGTCAATCAGCCCCAGCATTTT	CASSLVYLVNQPQHF
TRBV5-1	TRBJ1-1	TRBD1	-	TGCGCCAGCAGCCAGGGACAGGGGGCGGAAGCTTTCTTT	CASSQGQGAEAFF
TRBV2	TRBJ1-5	TRBD1	-	TGTGCCAGCAGGGGGACAGGGGACAATCAGCCCCAGCATTTT	CASRGTGDNQPQHF
TRBV5-4	TRBJ2-1	TRBD1	-	TGTGCCAGCACCCGGGACAGCAACAATGAGCAGTTCTTC	CASTRDSNNEQFF
TRBV6-5	TRBJ1-4	TRBD1	-	TGTGCCAGTTCAACAGGGGGCTCTGAAAAACTGTTTTTT	CASSTGGSEKLFF
TRBV6-5	TRBJ2-1	TRBD2	-	TGTGCCAGCAGTTACTGGAGGACTAGCGGGGGGGGTGAGCAGTTCTTC	CASSYWRTSGGGEQFF
TRBV19	TRBJ1-5	TRBD1	once	TGTGCCAGTAGACCGAGGACAGGGGGCTATGGCAATCAGCCCCAGCATTTT	CASRPRTGGYGNQPQHF
TRBV5-1	TRBJ2-7	TRBD1	-	TGCGCCAGCAGCACGACAGGGAGCTACGAGCAGTACTTC	CASSTTGSYEQYF
TRBV5-6	TRBJ1-4	-	-	TGTGCCAGCAGCGTGAGGGATGAAAAACTGTTTTTT	CASSVRDEKLFF
TRBV6-5	TRBJ1-3	-	few	TGTGCCAGCAGCCTACAGCCTTACTCTGGAAACACCATATATTTT	CASSLQPYSGNTIYF
TRBV9	TRBJ1-1	TRBD1	few	TGTGCCAGCAGCTCGGGACAGGGTTACACTGAAGCTTTCTTT	CASSSGQGYTEAFF
TRBV28	TRBJ2-2	TRBD2	once	TGTGCTTGGGGGGGGACGAACACCGGGGAGCTGTTTTTT	CAWGGTNTGELFF
TRBV7-6	TRBJ2-5	-	-	TGTGCCAGCAGCTTATGGGAGATAGAGACCCAGTACTTC	CASSLWEIETQYF
TRBV5-4	TRBJ1-2	-	-	TGTGCCAGCAGCCATCCAACCGGGACAAATAACTATGGCTACACCTTC	CASSHPTGTNNYGYTF
TRBV19	TRBJ1-4	-	-	TGTGCCAGTAGTATAGAGCTAACTCGGAATGAAAAACTGTTTTTT	CASSIELTRNEKLFF
TRBV30	TRBJ2-2	TRBD1	once	TGTGCCCGGAGCGACAGGGTTATAGGGGAGCTGTTTTTT	CARSDRVIGELFF
TRBV5-1	TRBJ2-2	TRBD1	-	TGCGCCAGCAGCTTGCCCCAGCAGGGGGCCGGGGAGCTGTTTTTT	CASSLPQQGAGELFF
TRBV21-1	TRBJ1-2	-	few	TGTGCCAGCAGCAAAAGTTGGGACAGCAAAACTAACTATGGCTACACCTTC	CASSKSWDSKTNYGYTF
TRBV5-1	TRBJ2-3	-	-	TGCGCCAGCAGCTCAGGGCCAGGGACAGATACGCAGTATTTT	CASSSGPGTDTQYF
TRBV12-5	TRBJ1-5	-	-	TGTGCTAGTGGTTTGGACAGGGTGGATCAGCCCCAGCATTTT	CASGLDRVDQPQHF
TRBV6-1	TRBJ2-7	TRBD1	-	TGTGCCAGCAGTAAGACAGGGGTCAACGAGCAGTACTTC	CASSKTGVNEQYF
TRBV18	TRBJ1-2	-	-	TGTGCCAGCTCACCCCAGGGCGGGGACTATGGCTACACCTTC	CASSPQGGDYGYTF
TRBV4-1	TRBJ1-2	-	-	TGCGCCAGCAGCCCGTACAGCATTAACTATGGCTACACCTTC	CASSPYSINYGYTF
TRBV6-1	TRBJ2-1	TRBD1	-	TGTGCCAGCAGTGTGAGGACAGGGAGGTTTACGGATGAGCAGTTCTTC	CASSVRTGRFTDEQFF
TRBV6-5	TRBJ2-5	-	few	TGTGCCAGCAGTTACTCCGCCAGGGTCCAAGAGACCCAGTACTTC	CASSYSARVQETQYF
TRBV11-2	TRBJ2-5	TRBD1	few	TGTGCCAGCAGCCCGACAGGGGGCCAAGAGACCCAGTACTTC	CASSPTGGQETQYF
TRBV4-1	TRBJ2-3	-	-	TGCGCCAGCAGCGACCTCTACTGGGGAGTGGATACGCAGTATTTT	CASSDLYWGVDTQYF
TRBV6-5	TRBJ1-2	-	-	TGTGCCAGCAGTCAAACACCCTATGGCTACACCTTC	CASSQTPYGYTF
TRBV15	TRBJ1-2	TRBD1	once	TGTGCCACCAGCAAGACACAGGGGGCTACTGGCGGCTACACCTTC	CATSKTQGATGGYTF
TRBV29-1	TRBJ2-7	-	-	TGCAGCGTTTCTCGTCTTGGAGGCTACGAGCAGTACTTC	CSVSRLGGYEQYF
TRBV5-1	TRBJ2-7	TRBD1	-	TGCGCCAGCAGACAGGGGGCCTACGAGCAGTACTTC	CASRQGAYEQYF
TRBV19	TRBJ1-1	TRBD1	-	TGTGCCAGTAGTTACAGGGGATCGGGAATGAACACTGAAGCTTTCTTT	CASSYRGSGMNTEAFF
TRBV6-1	TRBJ1-3	-	-	TGTGCCAGCAGTGAAGCGACGGGGATGAGTGGAAACACCATATATTTT	CASSEATGMSGNTIYF
TRBV10-3	TRBJ1-2	-	-	TGTGCCATCAGTGAGGCTGGCAGTAACTATGGCTACACCTTC	CAISEAGSNYGYTF
TRBV19	TRBJ2-5	TRBD2	-	TGTGCCAGTAGTATCCGATCGCCTAGCGGGCGGGAGACCCAGTACTTC	CASSIRSPSGRETQYF
TRBV5-1	TRBJ1-1	TRBD1	-	TGCGCCAGCAGCTCCATCCCGGGACAGGGAAGCACTGAAGCTTTCTTT	CASSSIPGQGSTEAFF
TRBV12-5	TRBJ1-5	-	-	TGTGCTAGTGGTTCCGGACAAAGCAATCAGCCCCAGCATTTT	CASGSGQSNQPQHF
TRBV5-6	TRBJ2-3	-	-	TGTGCCAGCAGCTTGGGGGCCTTCGATACGCAGTATTTT	CASSLGAFDTQYF
TRBV19	TRBJ1-5	TRBD1	-	TGTGCCAGTACCACGACAGGGGGCCTGATCTATAGCAATCAGCCCCAGCATTTT	CASTTTGGLIYSNQPQHF
TRBV7-3	TRBJ2-2	-	-	TGTGCCAGCAGCTCTGTCAGGAATTCGAACACCGGGGAGCTGTTTTTT	CASSSVRNSNTGELFF
TRBV23-1	TRBJ2-6	-	-	TGCGCCAGCAGTCAATCGGGCTGGACTGGGGCCAACGTCCTGACTTTC	CASSQSGWTGANVLTF
TRBV19	TRBJ1-5	TRBD1	few	TGTGCCAGTAGTATTCAAGGGGGCGGGCAGCCCCAGCATTTT	CASSIQGGGQPQHF
TRBV7-9	TRBJ2-7	-	-	TGTGCCAGCAGCCGAGGACAGATCTACGAGCAGTACTTC	CASSRGQIYEQYF
TRBV2	TRBJ1-1	-	-	TGTGCCAGCATCGGGTACACTGAAGCTTTCTTT	CASIGYTEAFF
TRBV10-2	TRBJ2-4	TRBD2	-	TGCGCCAGCAGGCGGGGGGACTTAGCCAAAAACATTCAGTACTTC	CASRRGDLAKNIQYF
TRBV5-1	TRBJ2-3	-	-	TGCGCCAGCAGCTCGGGGGGACATACTAGCACAGATACGCAGTATTTT	CASSSGGHTSTDTQYF
TRBV7-9	TRBJ2-2	-	-	TGTGCCAGCAGTTCACCAAGCTTGAACACCGGGGAGCTGTTTTTT	CASSSPSLNTGELFF
TRBV15	TRBJ1-1	-	once	TGTGCCACCAGCATCGGCAGGGCTCCGAACACTGAAGCTTTCTTT	CATSIGRAPNTEAFF